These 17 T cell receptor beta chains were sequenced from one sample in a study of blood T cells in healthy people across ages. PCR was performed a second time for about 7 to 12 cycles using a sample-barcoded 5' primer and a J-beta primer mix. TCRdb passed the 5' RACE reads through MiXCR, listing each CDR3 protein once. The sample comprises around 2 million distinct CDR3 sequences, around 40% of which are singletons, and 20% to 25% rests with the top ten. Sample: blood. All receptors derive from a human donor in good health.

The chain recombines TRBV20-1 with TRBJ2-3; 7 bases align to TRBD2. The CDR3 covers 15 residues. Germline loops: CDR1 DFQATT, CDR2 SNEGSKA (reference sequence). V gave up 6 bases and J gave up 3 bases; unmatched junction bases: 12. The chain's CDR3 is CSAGRQGGGTDTQYF. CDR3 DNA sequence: TGCAGTGCCGGACGGCAGGGCGGGGGTACAGATACGCAGTATTTT.

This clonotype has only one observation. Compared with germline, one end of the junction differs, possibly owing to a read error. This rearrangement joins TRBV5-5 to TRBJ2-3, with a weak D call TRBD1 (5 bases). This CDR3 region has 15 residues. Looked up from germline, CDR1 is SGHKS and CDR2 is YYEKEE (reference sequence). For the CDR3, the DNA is TGCGCCAGCAGTTTAGGGGCAGGTCCTGCGGATACGCAGTATTTT. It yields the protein CASSLGAGPADTQYF.

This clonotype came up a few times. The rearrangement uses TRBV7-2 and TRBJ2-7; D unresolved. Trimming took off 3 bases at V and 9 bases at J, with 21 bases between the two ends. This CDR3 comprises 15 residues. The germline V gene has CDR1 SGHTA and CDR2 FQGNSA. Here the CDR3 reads CASSFEPFIGHGQYF. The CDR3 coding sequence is TGTGCCAGCAGCTTCGAACCGTTTATCGGTCACGGGCAGTACTTC.

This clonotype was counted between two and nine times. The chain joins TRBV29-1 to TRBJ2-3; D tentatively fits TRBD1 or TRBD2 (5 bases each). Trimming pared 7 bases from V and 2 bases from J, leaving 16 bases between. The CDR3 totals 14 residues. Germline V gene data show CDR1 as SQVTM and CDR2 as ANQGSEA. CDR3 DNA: TGCAGCGCCTCCAGCAGGGACGTCACAGATACGCAGTATTTT. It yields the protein CSASSRDVTDTQYF.

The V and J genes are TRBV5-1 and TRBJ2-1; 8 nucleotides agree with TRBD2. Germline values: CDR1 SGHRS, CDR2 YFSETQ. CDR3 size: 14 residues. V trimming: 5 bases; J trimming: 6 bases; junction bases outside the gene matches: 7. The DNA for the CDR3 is TGCGCCAGCAGAGATCCGGGGGGGACCAATGAGCAGTTCTTC. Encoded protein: CASRDPGGTNEQFF.

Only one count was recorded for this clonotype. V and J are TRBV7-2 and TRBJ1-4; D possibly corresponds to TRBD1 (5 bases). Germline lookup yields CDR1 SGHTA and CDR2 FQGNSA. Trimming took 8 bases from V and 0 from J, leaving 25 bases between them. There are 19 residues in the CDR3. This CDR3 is CASGPLLAGPFATNEKLFF. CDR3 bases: TGTGCCAGCGGACCACTCCTGGCAGGGCCCTTTGCAACTAATGAAAAACTGTTTTTT.

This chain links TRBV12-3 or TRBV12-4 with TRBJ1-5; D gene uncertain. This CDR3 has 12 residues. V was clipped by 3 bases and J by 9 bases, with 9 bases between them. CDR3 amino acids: CASSFPGVPQHF. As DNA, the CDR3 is TGTGCCAGCAGTTTTCCCGGGGTGCCCCAGCATTTT.

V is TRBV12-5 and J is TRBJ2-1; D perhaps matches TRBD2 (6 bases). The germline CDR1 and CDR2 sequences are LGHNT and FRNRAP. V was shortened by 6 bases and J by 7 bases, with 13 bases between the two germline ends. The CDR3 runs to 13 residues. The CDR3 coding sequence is TGTGCTAGTGGAGGGACTTTTAGAAATGAGCAGTTCTTC. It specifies CASGGTFRNEQFF. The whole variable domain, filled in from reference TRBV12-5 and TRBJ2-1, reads DARVTQTPRHKVTEMGQEVTMRCQPILGHNTVFWYRQTMMQGLELLAYFRNRAPLDDSGMPKDRFSAEMPDATLATLKIQPSEPRDSAVYFCASGGTFRNEQFFGPGTRLTVL.

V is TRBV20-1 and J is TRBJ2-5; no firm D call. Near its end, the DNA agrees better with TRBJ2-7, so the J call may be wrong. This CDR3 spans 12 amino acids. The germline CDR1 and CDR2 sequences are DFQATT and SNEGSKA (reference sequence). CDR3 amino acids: CSARQETYEQYF. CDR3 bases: TGCAGTGCTAGACAGGAAACCTACGAGCAGTACTTC.

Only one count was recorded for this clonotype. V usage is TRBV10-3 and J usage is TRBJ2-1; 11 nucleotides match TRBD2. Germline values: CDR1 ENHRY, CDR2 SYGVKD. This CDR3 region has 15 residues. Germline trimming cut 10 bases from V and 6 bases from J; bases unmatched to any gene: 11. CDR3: CATSGGPSLSNEQFF. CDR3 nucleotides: TGTGCCACTAGCGGGGGGCCGTCTCTTAGCAATGAGCAGTTCTTC.

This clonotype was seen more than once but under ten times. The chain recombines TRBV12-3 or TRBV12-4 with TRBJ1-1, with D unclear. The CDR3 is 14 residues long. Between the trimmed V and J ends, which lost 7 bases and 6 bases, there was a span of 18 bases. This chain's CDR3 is CASIDDLGTAEAFF. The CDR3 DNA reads TGTGCCAGCATCGACGACCTAGGAACCGCTGAAGCTTTCTTT.

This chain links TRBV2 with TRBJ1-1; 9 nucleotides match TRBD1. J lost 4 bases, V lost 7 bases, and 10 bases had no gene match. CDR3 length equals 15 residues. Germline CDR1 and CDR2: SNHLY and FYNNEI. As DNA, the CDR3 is TGTGCCAGCATAAGGGAGGACAGGGGTGGCACTGAAGCTTTCTTT. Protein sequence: CASIREDRGGTEAFF.

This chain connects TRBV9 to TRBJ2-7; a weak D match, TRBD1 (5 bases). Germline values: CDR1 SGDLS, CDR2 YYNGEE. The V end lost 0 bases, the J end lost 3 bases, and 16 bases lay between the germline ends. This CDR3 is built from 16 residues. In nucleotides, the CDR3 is TGTGCCAGCAGCGTAGCCGCACAGGTGAGCATCTACGAGCAGTACTTC. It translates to CASSVAAQVSIYEQYF.

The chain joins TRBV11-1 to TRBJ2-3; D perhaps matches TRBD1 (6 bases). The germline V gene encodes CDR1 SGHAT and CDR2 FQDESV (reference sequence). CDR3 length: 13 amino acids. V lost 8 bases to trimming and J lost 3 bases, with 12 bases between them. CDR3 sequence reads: CASRTVLTDTQYF. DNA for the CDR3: TGTGCCAGCCGGACAGTTCTGACAGATACGCAGTATTTT.

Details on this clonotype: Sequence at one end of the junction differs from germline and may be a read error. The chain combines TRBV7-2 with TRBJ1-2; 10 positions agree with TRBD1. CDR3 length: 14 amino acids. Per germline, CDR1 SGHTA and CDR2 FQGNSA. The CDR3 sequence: CACSADRGLLGYTF. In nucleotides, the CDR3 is TGTGCCTGCAGCGCCGACAGGGGGCTACTTGGCTACACCTTC.

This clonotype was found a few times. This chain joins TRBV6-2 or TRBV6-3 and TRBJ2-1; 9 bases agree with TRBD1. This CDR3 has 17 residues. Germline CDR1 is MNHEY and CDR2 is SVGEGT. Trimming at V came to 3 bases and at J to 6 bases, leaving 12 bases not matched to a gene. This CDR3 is CASSYQFGTGIFNEQFF. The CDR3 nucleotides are TGTGCCAGCAGTTATCAGTTTGGGACAGGGATTTTCAATGAGCAGTTCTTC.

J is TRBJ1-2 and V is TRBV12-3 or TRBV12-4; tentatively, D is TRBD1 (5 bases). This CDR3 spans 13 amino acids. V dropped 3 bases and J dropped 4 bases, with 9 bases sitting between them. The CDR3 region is CASSFSRVYGYTF. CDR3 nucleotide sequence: TGTGCCAGCAGTTTTAGCAGGGTCTATGGCTACACCTTC.